The clone carrying this TCR beta chain appeared a few times. Per germline, CDR1 KGHSH and CDR2 LQKENI. The length of the CDR3 is 13 residues. Between the trimmed V and J ends, which lost 5 bases and 6 bases, there was a span of 12 bases. TCRdb passed the 5' RACE reads through MiXCR, listing each CDR3 protein once. Among approximately 470,000 distinct CDR3 sequences listed, approximately 15% were seen once. The sample belongs to a study of identical twins. The data also belong to a second study, concerning yellow fever vaccine responses in identical twins.

The material sequenced was CD4+ T cells sorted from blood. The clonotype comes from a woman between 18 and 30 years old in good health. The genes are TRBV18 and TRBJ2-3; D perhaps matches TRBD1 (5 bases). CDR3 sequence reads: CASSTRQMDTQYF. The CDR3 coding sequence is TGTGCCAGCTCAACAAGACAGATGGATACGCAGTATTTT. The full variable domain, its missing parts supplied by reference TRBV18 and TRBJ2-3, is NAGVMQNPRHLVRRRGQEARLRCSPMKGHSHVYWYRQLPEEGLKFMVYLQKENIIDESGMPKERFSAEFPKEGPSILRIQQVVRGDSAAYFCASSTRQMDTQYFGPGTRLTVL.